The next 6 T cell receptor beta chains were all read from a single sample in a study of cytomegalovirus exposure and HLA in healthy donors. Produced via immunoSEQ multiplex PCR; TCRdb's table is partial and in-frame only. The top ten hold around 5.5% of the sample, which has some 50,000 clones, approximately 93% seen once. Sample: PBMCs. Receptor source: a young woman in good health and CMV-seronegative.

The CDR3 is CASSPDLNTEAFF. CDR3 in DNA: TGTGCCAGCAGCCCCGACTTGAACACTGAAGCTTTCTTT. The chain uses TRBV5-5 and TRBJ1-1; no clear D gene. Germline CDR1 and CDR2: SGHKS and YYEKEE (reference sequence). The CDR3 is made up of 13 amino acids. V dropped 4 bases and J dropped 0 bases, with 7 bases sitting between them.

This rearrangement joins TRBV4-3 to TRBJ2-1; TRBD2 matches 7 bases. The CDR3 has 19 residues. In germline, CDR1 is LGHNA, CDR2 YSLEER. The trim removed 0 bases at V and 4 bases at J, leaving 15 bases unmatched. In nucleotides, the CDR3 is TGCGCCAGCAGCCAAGATAGCTGGCCTAGCGGAGCCGCTTACAATGAGCAGTTCTTC. As protein: CASSQDSWPSGAAYNEQFF.

The chain is built from TRBV6-5 and TRBJ2-1, with TRBD1 as a possible D gene (6 bases). The V end lost 4 bases, the J end lost 6 bases, and 10 bases lay between the germline ends. From germline, CDR1 is MNHEY and CDR2 SVGAGI. The CDR3 consists of 13 residues. CDR3 bases: TGTGCCAGCAGTTGGAGAGGGGGCAATGAGCAGTTCTTC. It encodes CASSWRGGNEQFF.

This chain links TRBV20-1 with TRBJ1-5; 9 positions match TRBD1. The V gene's germline CDR1 is DFQATT and CDR2 SNEGSKA (reference sequence). The CDR3 spans 11 residues. With V trimmed by 3 bases and J by 15 bases, 6 bases remained unmatched. CDR3 loop: CSARERDRVHF. The CDR3 nucleotides are TGCAGTGCTAGGGAAAGGGACAGGGTGCATTTT.

V usage is TRBV6-6 and J usage is TRBJ2-4; 15 bases fit TRBD2. The CDR3 extends over 16 amino acids. V gave up 6 bases and J gave up 7 bases; unmatched junction bases: 7. The germline gives CDR1 MNHNY, CDR2 SVGAGI (reference sequence). The CDR3 nucleotides are TGTGCCAGCAGGAGGACTAGCGGGGGGGCATTTAACATTCAGTACTTC. This sequence encodes CASRRTSGGAFNIQYF.

The V and J genes are TRBV11-3 and TRBJ2-5; 10 bases line up with TRBD2. There are 16 residues in the CDR3. Germline V gene sequence: CDR1 SGHNT, CDR2 YENEEA. V was pared by 0 bases and J by 5 bases, with 6 bases of the junction left unmatched. The CDR3 loop reads CASSLEGTSDTETQYF. The DNA for the CDR3 is TGTGCCAGCAGCTTAGAAGGGACTAGCGATACGGAGACCCAGTACTTC. Full variable domain (missing parts from reference TRBV11-3 and TRBJ2-5): EAGVVQSPRYKIIEKKQPVAFWCNPISGHNTLYWYLQNLGQGPELLIRYENEEAVDDSQLPKDRFSAERLKGVDSTLKIQPAELGDSAVYLCASSLEGTSDTETQYFGPGTRLLVL.